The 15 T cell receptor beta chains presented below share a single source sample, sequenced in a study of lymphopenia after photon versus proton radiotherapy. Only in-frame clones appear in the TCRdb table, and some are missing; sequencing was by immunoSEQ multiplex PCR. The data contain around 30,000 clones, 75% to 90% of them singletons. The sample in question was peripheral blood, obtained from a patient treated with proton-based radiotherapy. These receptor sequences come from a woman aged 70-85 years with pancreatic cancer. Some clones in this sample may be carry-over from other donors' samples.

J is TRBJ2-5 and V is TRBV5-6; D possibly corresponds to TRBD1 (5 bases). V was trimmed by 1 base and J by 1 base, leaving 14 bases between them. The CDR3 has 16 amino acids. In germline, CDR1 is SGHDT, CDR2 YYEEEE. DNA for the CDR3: TGTGCCAGCAGCTTGACAACCGGACAAGTCCAAGAGACCCAGTACTTC. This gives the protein CASSLTTGQVQETQYF. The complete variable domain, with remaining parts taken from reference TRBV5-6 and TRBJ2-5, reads DAGVTQSPTHLIKTRGQQVTLRCSPKSGHDTVSWYQQALGQGPQFIFQYYEEEERQRGNFPDRFSGHQFPNYSSELNVNALLLGDSALYLCASSLTTGQVQETQYFGPGTRLLVL.

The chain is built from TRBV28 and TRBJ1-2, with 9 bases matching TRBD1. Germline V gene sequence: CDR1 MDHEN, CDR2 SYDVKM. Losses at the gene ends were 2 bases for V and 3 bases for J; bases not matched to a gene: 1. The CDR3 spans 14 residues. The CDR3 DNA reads TGTGCCAGCAGTTTAGGGGACAGGGACTATGGCTACACCTTC. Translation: CASSLGDRDYGYTF.

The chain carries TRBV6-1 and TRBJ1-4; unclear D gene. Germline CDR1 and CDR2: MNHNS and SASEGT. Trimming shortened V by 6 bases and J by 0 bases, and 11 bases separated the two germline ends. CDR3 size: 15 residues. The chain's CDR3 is CASREGSATNEKLFF. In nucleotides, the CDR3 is TGTGCCAGCAGGGAGGGTTCTGCAACTAATGAAAAACTGTTTTTT.

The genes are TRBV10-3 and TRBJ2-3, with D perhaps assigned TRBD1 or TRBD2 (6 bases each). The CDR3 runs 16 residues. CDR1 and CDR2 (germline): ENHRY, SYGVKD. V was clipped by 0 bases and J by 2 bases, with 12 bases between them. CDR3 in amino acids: CAISESWGADTDTQYF. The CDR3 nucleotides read TGTGCCATCAGTGAGTCGTGGGGGGCTGACACAGATACGCAGTATTTT.

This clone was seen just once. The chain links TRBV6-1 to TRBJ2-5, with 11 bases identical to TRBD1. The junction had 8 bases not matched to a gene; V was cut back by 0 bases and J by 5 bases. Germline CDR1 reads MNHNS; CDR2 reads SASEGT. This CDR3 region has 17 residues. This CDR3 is CASSEAGGQGATETQYF. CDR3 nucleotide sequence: TGTGCCAGCAGTGAAGCGGGCGGACAGGGGGCGACGGAGACCCAGTACTTC.

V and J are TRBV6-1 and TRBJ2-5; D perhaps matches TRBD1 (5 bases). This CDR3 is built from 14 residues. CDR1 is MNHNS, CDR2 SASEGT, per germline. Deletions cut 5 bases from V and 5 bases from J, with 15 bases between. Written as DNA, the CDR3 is TGTGCCAGCAGTCCAGGGCCAGTCGTGGAGACCCAGTACTTC. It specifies CASSPGPVVETQYF.

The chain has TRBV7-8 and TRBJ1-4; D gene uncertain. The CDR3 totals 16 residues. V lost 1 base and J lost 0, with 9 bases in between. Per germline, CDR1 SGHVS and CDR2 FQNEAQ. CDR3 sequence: CASSLEGRATNEKLFF. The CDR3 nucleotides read TGTGCCAGCAGCTTAGAGGGCCGCGCAACTAATGAAAAACTGTTTTTT.

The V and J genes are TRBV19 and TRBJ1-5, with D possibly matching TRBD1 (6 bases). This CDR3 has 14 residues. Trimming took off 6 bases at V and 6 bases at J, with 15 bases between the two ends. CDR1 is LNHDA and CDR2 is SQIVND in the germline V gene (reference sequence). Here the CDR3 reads CASRQTGFGQPQHF. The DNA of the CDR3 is TGTGCCAGTAGACAAACAGGGTTTGGTCAGCCCCAGCATTTT.

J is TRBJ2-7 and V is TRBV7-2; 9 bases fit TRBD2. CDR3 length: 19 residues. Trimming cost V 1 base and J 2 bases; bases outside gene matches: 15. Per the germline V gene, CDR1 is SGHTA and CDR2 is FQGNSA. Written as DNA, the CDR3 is TGTGCCAGCAGCTTAGTAGGATCGAACCTAGCGGGACGACCCTACGAGCAGTACTTC. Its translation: CASSLVGSNLAGRPYEQYF.

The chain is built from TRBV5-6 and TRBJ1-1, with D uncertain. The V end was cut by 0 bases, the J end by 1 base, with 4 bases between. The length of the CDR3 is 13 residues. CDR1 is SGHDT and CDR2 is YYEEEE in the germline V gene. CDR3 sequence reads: CASSLGRNTEAFF. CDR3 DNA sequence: TGTGCCAGCAGCTTGGGGAGGAACACTGAAGCTTTCTTT. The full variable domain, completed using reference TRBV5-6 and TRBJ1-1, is DAGVTQSPTHLIKTRGQQVTLRCSPKSGHDTVSWYQQALGQGPQFIFQYYEEEERQRGNFPDRFSGHQFPNYSSELNVNALLLGDSALYLCASSLGRNTEAFFGQGTRLTVV.

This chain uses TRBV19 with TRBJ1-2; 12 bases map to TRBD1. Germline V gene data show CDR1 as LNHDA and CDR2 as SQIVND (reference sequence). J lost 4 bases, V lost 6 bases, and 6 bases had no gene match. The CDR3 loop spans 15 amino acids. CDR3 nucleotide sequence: TGTGCCAGTAGCACCGGGACAGGGGGCTCCTATGGCTACACCTTC. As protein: CASSTGTGGSYGYTF.

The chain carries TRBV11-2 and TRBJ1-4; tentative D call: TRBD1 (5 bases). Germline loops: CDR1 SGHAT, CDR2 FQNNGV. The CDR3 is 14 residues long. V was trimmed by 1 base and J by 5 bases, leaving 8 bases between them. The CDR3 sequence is CASSLVGGNEKLFF. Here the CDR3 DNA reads TGTGCCAGCAGCTTAGTTGGGGGAAATGAAAAACTGTTTTTT.

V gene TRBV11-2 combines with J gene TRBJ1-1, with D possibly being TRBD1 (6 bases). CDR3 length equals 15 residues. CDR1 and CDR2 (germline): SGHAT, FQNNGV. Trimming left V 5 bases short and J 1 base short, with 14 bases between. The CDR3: CASSPRTGSNTEAFF. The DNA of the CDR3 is TGTGCCAGCAGCCCCCGTACAGGGTCGAACACTGAAGCTTTCTTT.

In DNA form, the CDR3 reads TGTGCCTGGAGTGCCGGCTTAGGGGGGGCAGGTTCACCCCTCCACTTT. Translation gives CAWSAGLGGAGSPLHF. This chain joins TRBV30 and TRBJ1-6; TRBD1 might be the D (6 bases). CDR1 and CDR2 from the germline V gene are GTSNPN and SVGIG (reference sequence). The V end was cut by 1 base, the J end by 9 bases, with 19 bases between. This CDR3 contains 16 residues.

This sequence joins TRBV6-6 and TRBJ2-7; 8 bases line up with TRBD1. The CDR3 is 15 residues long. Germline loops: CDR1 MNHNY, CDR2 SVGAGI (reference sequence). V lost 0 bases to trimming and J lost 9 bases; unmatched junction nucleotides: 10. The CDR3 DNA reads TGTGCCAGCAGTTACTCTAACCAGGGGGCGACCGGGCAGTACTTC. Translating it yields CASSYSNQGATGQYF.